A single sample is the source of the 32 T cell receptor beta chains below, sequenced in a study of regulatory T cells in long-lasting Graves disease. The time point here: persistent/refractory GD, antithyroid drugs over 5 years with positive TRAb. RNA isolated from PBMCs was used to make the TCR library. Libraries of TCR beta came from iRepertoire HTBI primers plus Arm-PCR of CDR3 regions. TCRdb independently ran MiXCR on the multiplex PCR reads; one entry per CDR3 protein. The table records under 500,000 distinct CDR3 sequences, 20% to 25% of them present only once. The sequences come from peripheral blood mononuclear cells (PBMCs), collected when the disease was refractory, from a patient treated with antithyroid drugs. The source is a female donor with Graves disease.

In its sample, this clonotype was seen a few times. The chain couples TRBV12-3 or TRBV12-4 to TRBJ1-5; D is unclear. The length of the CDR3 is 15 residues. Trimming took off 6 bases at V and 6 bases at J, with 18 bases between the two ends. For the CDR3, the DNA is TGTGCCAGCAGCAGCACGGGAGGTCCGGGTCAGCCCCAGCATTTT. It translates to CASSSTGGPGQPQHF.

This clonotype was counted a few times. The chain links TRBV6-1 to TRBJ1-4; D is unresolved. Trimming left V 6 bases short and J 0 bases short, with 8 bases between. Germline V gene sequence: CDR1 MNHNS, CDR2 SASEGT. This CDR3 spans 14 amino acids. The DNA of the CDR3 is TGTGCCAGCAGGAACAGAGCAACTAATGAAAAACTGTTTTTT. Translated: CASRNRATNEKLFF.

CDR3 nucleotide sequence: TGTGCCAGCAGCTTAGTCCCAGCGGGGAATGAGCAGTTCTTC. Translating it yields CASSLVPAGNEQFF. This sequence joins TRBV11-2 and TRBJ2-1, with 7 bases aligning to TRBD2. Germline trimming cut 1 base from V and 7 bases from J; bases unmatched to any gene: 4. The germline CDR1 and CDR2 sequences are SGHAT and FQNNGV. The CDR3 has 14 amino acids.

The V call is TRBV7-2, the J call TRBJ2-3; TRBD2 agrees at 12 bases. The CDR3 is made up of 14 amino acids. The V and J ends lost 9 bases and 3 bases, in that order; junction bases with no gene match: 4. In germline, CDR1 is SGHTA, CDR2 FQGNSA. Here the CDR3 reads CASLAGGWTDTQYF. CDR3 coding DNA: TGTGCCAGTCTAGCGGGAGGGTGGACAGATACGCAGTATTTT.

The rearrangement joins TRBV5-6 to TRBJ1-3; TRBD1 matches at 7 bases. The CDR3 contains 15 residues. CDR1 and CDR2 (germline): SGHDT, YYEEEE. V lost 3 bases, J lost 8 bases, and 11 bases stayed unmatched. CDR3 DNA: TGTGCCAGCAGCTATACCGACAGGGTTAGAGACACCATATATTTT. It yields the protein CASSYTDRVRDTIYF.

For this clonotype: This is likely an artifact of a read error, given a far larger clone one base away. J is TRBJ2-5 and V is TRBV6-2 or TRBV6-3; a weak D match, TRBD2 (6 bases). Germline CDR1 and CDR2: MNHEY and SVGEGT. The CDR3 has 15 amino acids. CDR3 loop: CASSYSRRDQETRYF. As DNA, the CDR3 is TGTGCCAGCAGTTACTCAAGGAGGGACCAAGAGACCCGGTACTTC.

V usage is TRBV5-8 and J usage is TRBJ2-5, with TRBD2 matching over 16 bases. This CDR3 is 18 amino acids long. Germline V gene sequence: CDR1 SGHTS, CDR2 YDEGEE. V lost 3 bases, J lost 5 bases, and 10 bases stayed unmatched. CDR3 bases: TGTGCCAGCAGCTCTGTGGGACTAGCGGGAGGGGGTCCGGAGACCCAGTACTTC. The encoded protein is CASSSVGLAGGGPETQYF. The full variable domain, in which reference TRBV5-8 and TRBJ2-5 provide the parts outside the CDR3, is EAGVTQSPTHLIKTRGQQATLRCSPISGHTSVYWYQQALGLGLQFLLWYDEGEERNRGNFPPRFSGRQFPNYSSELNVNALELEDSALYLCASSSVGLAGGGPETQYFGPGTRLLVL.

Notes on this clonotype: The junction does not match germline at one end; this may be a read error. V is TRBV7-2 and J is TRBJ2-7, with 10 bases aligning to TRBD2. The length of the CDR3 is 15 residues. Germline V gene data show CDR1 as SGHTA and CDR2 as FQGNSA. This CDR3 reads CASNLVPSGSYEQYF. CDR3 DNA: TGTGCCAGCAACTTAGTTCCTAGCGGGAGCTACGAGCAGTACTTC.

Only a few counts were recorded for this clonotype. The chain recombines TRBV20-1 with TRBJ1-2, with 7 positions matching TRBD1. Looked up from germline, CDR1 is DFQATT and CDR2 is SNEGSKA (reference sequence). The CDR3 runs 14 residues. The trim removed 3 bases at V and 4 bases at J, leaving 8 bases unmatched. The CDR3 spells CSARSRTGLYGYTF. In nucleotides, the CDR3 is TGCAGTGCTAGGTCTCGGACAGGACTCTATGGCTACACCTTC.

A word on this clonotype: Being one base from a much bigger clone, this may be a read error. The CDR3 bases are TGTGCCAGCAGTTTTGGCGGGACAGGGGGCCCGAACACTGAAGCTTTCTTT. This codes for CASSFGGTGGPNTEAFF. The rearrangement links TRBV13 to TRBJ1-1; 12 bases are a match to TRBD1. CDR1 and CDR2 from the germline V gene are PRHDT and FYEKMQ (reference sequence). This CDR3 spans 17 amino acids. Losses at the gene ends were 6 bases for V and 1 base for J; bases not matched to a gene: 9.

About this clonotype itself: Only one base separates this from a far larger clonotype, so it likely reflects a read error. The chain combines TRBV6-2 or TRBV6-3 with TRBJ1-1; D is unresolved. In germline, CDR1 is MNHEY, CDR2 SVGEGT. The CDR3 loop spans 12 amino acids. The CDR3 region has the DNA TGTGCCGGCAGTTTATGGGTCCCCAGGGCTTTCTTT. The encoded protein is CAGSLWVPRAFF.

The count of this clonotype is one. V usage is TRBV12-3 or TRBV12-4 and J usage is TRBJ2-2; TRBD2 matches at 15 bases. The junction had 10 bases not matched to a gene; V was cut back by 4 bases and J by 4 bases. This CDR3 is built from 19 residues. The CDR3 DNA follows: TGTGCCAGCAGTTGGGCCGGGGGACTAGCGGGAGGTTCCACCGGGGAGCTGTTTTTT. The encoded protein is CASSWAGGLAGGSTGELFF.

The gene calls are TRBV20-1 and TRBJ1-3, with no clear D. Germline CDR1 reads DFQATT; CDR2 reads SNEGSKA (reference sequence). V was cut by 0 bases and J by 2 bases, with 5 bases left in between. The CDR3 runs 13 residues. This CDR3 is CSAREDAGNTIYF. In DNA, the CDR3 is TGCAGTGCTAGAGAGGACGCTGGAAACACCATATATTTT.

About this clonotype: A much larger clone is a single base away; this may be a read error. The chain joins TRBV20-1 to TRBJ1-5; D unclear. Germline CDR1 reads DFQATT; CDR2 reads SNEGSKA (reference sequence). The CDR3 has 17 residues. Deletions cut 6 bases from V and 3 bases from J, with 24 bases between. Written as DNA, the CDR3 is TGCAGTGCCCAACGAACTCCACCAACAGTGATCAATCAGCCCCAGCATTTT. Its translation: CSAQRTPPTVINQPQHF.

This clonotype was detected many times. The rearrangement joins TRBV6-1 to TRBJ1-1; D is unresolved. Deletions cut 10 bases from V and 4 bases from J, with 13 bases between. Per germline, CDR1 MNHNS and CDR2 SASEGT. The CDR3 sequence is 12 residues long. The CDR3 protein is CATGLSITEAFF. As DNA, the CDR3 is TGTGCCACCGGCTTAAGCATCACTGAAGCTTTCTTT.

This clonotype turned up a few times. The rearrangement uses TRBV2 and TRBJ2-2; D may be TRBD2 (6 bases). The CDR3 consists of 15 residues. Trimming took off 5 bases at V and 6 bases at J, with 16 bases between the two ends. Germline CDR1 reads SNHLY; CDR2 reads FYNNEI. The CDR3 protein is CASSPNQAGPGELFF. For the CDR3, the DNA is TGTGCCAGCAGTCCTAACCAGGCGGGACCCGGGGAGCTGTTTTTT.

This clonotype was seen only a few times. This chain links TRBV7-3 with TRBJ1-1, with D hard to call. V dropped 4 bases and J dropped 4 bases, with 10 bases sitting between them. Per the germline V gene, CDR1 is SGHTA and CDR2 is FQGTGA. The CDR3 loop spans 13 amino acids. Written as DNA, the CDR3 is TGTGCCAGCAGCTCTGGGATTGCCACTGAAGCTTTCTTT. Amino acids: CASSSGIATEAFF. The variable domain in full, with the rest retrieved from reference TRBV7-3 and TRBJ1-1, is GAGVSQTPSNKVTEKGKYVELRCDPISGHTALYWYRQSLGQGPEFLIYFQGTGAADDSGLPNDRFFAVRPEGSVSTLKIQRTERGDSAVYLCASSSGIATEAFFGQGTRLTVV.

At least ten counts were recorded for this clonotype. The chain couples TRBV28 to TRBJ2-5; possible D gene TRBD2, 6 bases. The V end was cut by 2 bases, the J end by 0 bases, with 7 bases between. CDR3 size: 14 residues. The germline V gene encodes CDR1 MDHEN and CDR2 SYDVKM. The CDR3 here is CASSLREYQETQYF. DNA of the CDR3: TGTGCCAGCAGTTTACGGGAGTACCAAGAGACCCAGTACTTC.

This clonotype was counted many times. This chain joins TRBV12-3 or TRBV12-4 and TRBJ2-5, with TRBD2 identical over 9 bases. V shed 6 bases, J shed 4 bases, and the junction held 6 bases outside the gene matches. This CDR3 spans 14 amino acids. Here the CDR3 DNA reads TGTGCCAGCAGCTCGGGACTAGCCGTAGAGACCCAGTACTTC. This encodes CASSSGLAVETQYF.

This clonotype was picked up many times. The genes are TRBV12-3 or TRBV12-4 and TRBJ1-4; D is possibly TRBD1 (5 bases). The CDR3 extends over 15 amino acids. V lost 6 bases and J 1 base, leaving 12 bases between the germline ends. CDR3 region: CASSRQRLTNEKLFF. The DNA for the CDR3 is TGTGCCAGCAGCCGACAGAGACTAACTAATGAAAAACTGTTTTTT.

This chain connects TRBV18 to TRBJ2-5; D unclear. The germline V and J ends were trimmed by 5 bases and 4 bases, with 14 bases remaining between them. Germline assignment: CDR1 KGHSH and CDR2 LQKENI. The CDR3 has 14 residues. This CDR3 is CASSSRQLRETQYF. The CDR3 nucleotides read TGTGCCAGCTCATCCCGGCAGCTCCGAGAGACCCAGTACTTC.

The gene calls are TRBV6-9 and TRBJ1-1; possibly TRBD1 for D (5 bases). Germline V gene lookup returns CDR1 MNHGY and CDR2 SVAAGI. The V and J ends lost 4 bases and 3 bases respectively, with 15 bases between them. This CDR3 has 15 amino acids. CDR3 sequence: CASSFATAIDTEAFF. The CDR3 DNA reads TGTGCCAGCAGTTTTGCGACAGCCATTGACACTGAAGCTTTCTTT.

This clonotype was counted only a few times. The chain uses TRBV27 and TRBJ2-2; the D gene could be TRBD1 or TRBD2 (5 bases each). The CDR3 has 13 residues. In germline, CDR1 is MNHEY, CDR2 SMNVEV (reference sequence). Trimming left V 6 bases short and J 9 bases short, with 14 bases between. The CDR3 DNA reads TGTGCCAGCAGGGGACCTAATGGGCGGGAGCTGTTTTTT. Translation gives CASRGPNGRELFF.

The sample holds many counts of this clonotype. The gene calls are TRBV2 and TRBJ2-7, with D perhaps assigned TRBD1 or TRBD2 (6 bases each). Germline V gene sequence: CDR1 SNHLY, CDR2 FYNNEI. V lost 3 bases to trimming and J lost 6 bases, with 15 bases between them. This CDR3 has 14 residues. The CDR3 spells CASSDWGAAAEQYF. Here the CDR3 DNA reads TGTGCCAGCAGTGATTGGGGGGCGGCTGCCGAGCAGTACTTC.

For this clonotype: The junction does not match germline at one end; this may be a read error. The V gene is TRBV11-2, the J gene TRBJ1-1; the D is unclear. The CDR3 has 14 amino acids. Per the germline V gene, CDR1 is SGHAT and CDR2 is FQNNGV. The CDR3 sequence: CASSQAGFNTEAFF. DNA of the CDR3: TGCGCCAGCAGCCAAGCGGGATTCAACACTGAAGCTTTCTTT. Combining the CDR3 with reference TRBV11-2 and TRBJ1-1 gives the whole variable domain EAGVAQSPRYKIIEKRQSVAFWCNPISGHATLYWYQQILGQGPKLLIQFQNNGVVDDSQLPKDRFSAERLKGVDSTLKIQPAKLEDSAVYLCASSQAGFNTEAFFGQGTRLTVV.

With respect to this clonotype: Just one base apart from a much larger clone, this may be a read error. The chain has TRBV28 and TRBJ1-5, with D hard to call. CDR1 is MDHEN and CDR2 is SYDVKM in the germline V gene. This CDR3 is built from 15 residues. The DNA of the CDR3 is TGTGCCAGCAGTTTAGGACGGAATAGCAATCAGCCCCAGCGTTTT. Residues: CASSLGRNSNQPQRF.

This clonotype was recorded at least ten times. The V and J genes are TRBV28 and TRBJ1-5, with 9 bases matching TRBD1. In germline, CDR1 is MDHEN, CDR2 SYDVKM. The CDR3 is 17 amino acids. With V trimmed by 0 bases and J by 2 bases, 5 bases remained unmatched. The CDR3 spells CASSLCMGQGCNQPQHF. In DNA, the CDR3 is TGTGCCAGCAGTTTATGCATGGGACAGGGTTGCAATCAGCCCCAGCATTTT.

As DNA, the CDR3 is TGCGCCAGCAGCCCACCAGGACAGACAGGGTACGAGCAGTACTTC. This gives the protein CASSPPGQTGYEQYF. This chain connects TRBV5-1 to TRBJ2-7; TRBD1 matches at 7 bases. V was pared by 4 bases and J by 4 bases, with 11 bases of the junction left unmatched. CDR1 is SGHRS and CDR2 is YFSETQ in the germline V gene. CDR3 size: 15 residues.

There are many counts of this clonotype. The chain recombines TRBV20-1 with TRBJ2-7; D may be TRBD1 (6 bases). The ends were cut back, 6 bases at V and 5 bases at J, with 17 bases in the middle. Germline CDR1 DFQATT, CDR2 SNEGSKA (reference sequence). The CDR3 runs 13 residues. DNA of the CDR3: TGCAGTGCCCGGACAGCGGTGAGCAACGAGCAGTACTTC. It yields the protein CSARTAVSNEQYF.

This clonotype was seen many times. The chain recombines TRBV28 with TRBJ1-5, with 11 bases that match TRBD1. Trimming removed 7 bases from V and 4 bases from J; junction bases left unmatched: 6. The CDR3 consists of 15 residues. The germline V gene encodes CDR1 MDHEN and CDR2 SYDVKM. In DNA form, the CDR3 reads TGTGCCAGCACCCTAGGGACAGGGGGGAATCAGCCCCAGCATTTT. This translates into CASTLGTGGNQPQHF.

Concerning this clonotype: The limits of the CDR3 on the DNA are not certain, so only TCRdb's listed CDR3 is given. V is TRBV7-2 and J is TRBJ2-7; the D call TRBD1 from the table was never checked on the DNA. The length of the CDR3 is 21 amino acids, counting both ends. The germline V gene encodes CDR1 SGHTA and CDR2 FQGNSA. The CDR3 protein is CASSFYICSVPSGFPAYEQYF.

The chain recombines TRBV7-8 with TRBJ2-2; the match to TRBD2 covers 8 bases. Trimming took 10 bases from V and 5 from J; bases not matched to a gene: 9. The CDR3 loop spans 14 amino acids. From germline, CDR1 is SGHVS and CDR2 FQNEAQ. The chain's CDR3 is CANPRPSGTGELFF. The DNA of the CDR3 is TGTGCCAACCCCCGGCCTAGCGGGACCGGGGAGCTGTTTTTT.